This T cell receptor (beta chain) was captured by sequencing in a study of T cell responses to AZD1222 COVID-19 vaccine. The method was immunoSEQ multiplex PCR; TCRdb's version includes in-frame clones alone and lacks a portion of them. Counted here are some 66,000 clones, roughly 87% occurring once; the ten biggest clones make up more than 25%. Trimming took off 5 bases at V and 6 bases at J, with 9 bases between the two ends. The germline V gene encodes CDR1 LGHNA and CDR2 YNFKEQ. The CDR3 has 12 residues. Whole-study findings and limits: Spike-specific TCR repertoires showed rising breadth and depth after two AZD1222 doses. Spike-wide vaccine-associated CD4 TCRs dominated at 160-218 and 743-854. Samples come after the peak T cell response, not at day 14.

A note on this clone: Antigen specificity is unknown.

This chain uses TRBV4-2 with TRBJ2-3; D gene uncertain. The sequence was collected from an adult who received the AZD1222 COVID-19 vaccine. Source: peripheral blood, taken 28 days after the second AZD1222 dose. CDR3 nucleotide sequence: TGTGCCAGCAGCACCTCGGGCGATACGCAGTATTTT. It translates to CASSTSGDTQYF.